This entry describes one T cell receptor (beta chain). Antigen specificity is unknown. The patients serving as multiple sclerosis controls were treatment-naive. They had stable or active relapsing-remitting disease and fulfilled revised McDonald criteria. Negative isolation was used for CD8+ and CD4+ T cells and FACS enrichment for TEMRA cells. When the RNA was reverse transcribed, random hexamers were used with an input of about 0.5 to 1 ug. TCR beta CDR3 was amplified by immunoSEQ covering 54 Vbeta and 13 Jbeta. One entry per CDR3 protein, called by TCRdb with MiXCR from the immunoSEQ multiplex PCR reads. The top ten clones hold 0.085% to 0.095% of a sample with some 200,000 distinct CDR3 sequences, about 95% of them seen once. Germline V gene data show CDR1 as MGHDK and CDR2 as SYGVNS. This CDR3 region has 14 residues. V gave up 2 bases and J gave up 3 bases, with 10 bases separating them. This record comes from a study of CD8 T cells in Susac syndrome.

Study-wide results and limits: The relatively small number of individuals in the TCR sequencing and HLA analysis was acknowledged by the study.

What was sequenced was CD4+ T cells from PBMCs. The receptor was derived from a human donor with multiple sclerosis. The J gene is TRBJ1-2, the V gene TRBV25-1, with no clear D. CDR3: CASSERDTYYGYTF. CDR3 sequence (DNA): TGTGCCAGCAGTGAACGAGACACATACTATGGCTACACCTTC.